The 31 T cell receptor beta chains given below trace back to one sample, sequenced in a study of regulatory T cells in long-lasting Graves disease. The TCR beta library used iRepertoire HTBI primers with Arm-PCR amplification of CDR3. TCRdb re-derived calls from the multiplex PCR reads in MiXCR, one entry per CDR3 protein. The sample comprises 400,000 to 500,000 distinct CDR3 sequences, approximately 22% of which are singletons, and approximately 15% rests with the top ten. The sample's time point: persistent/refractory GD, antithyroid drugs over 5 years with positive TRAb. Construction of the TCR library relied on RNA isolated from PBMCs. Sequences were derived from peripheral blood mononuclear cells (PBMCs), sampled when the disease was refractory, from a patient treated with antithyroid drugs. The receptors here all came from a female donor with Graves disease.

This clonotype was detected a few times. The rearrangement uses TRBV5-1 and TRBJ2-5; D may be TRBD2 (5 bases). The CDR3 extends over 15 amino acids. Germline V lookup: CDR1 SGHRS, CDR2 YFSETQ. The V gene lost 5 bases and the J gene lost 1 base, with 15 bases spanning the gap. This CDR3 is CASRRESRIQETQYF. CDR3 nucleotides: TGCGCCAGCAGGAGGGAATCACGTATCCAAGAGACCCAGTACTTC.

A few counts support this clonotype. This chain uses TRBV7-9 with TRBJ2-1, with D perhaps matching TRBD1 or TRBD2 (6 bases each). Trimming pared 5 bases from V and 6 bases from J, leaving 20 bases between. The CDR3 covers 16 residues. CDR1 and CDR2 from the germline V gene are SEHNR and FQNEAQ (reference sequence). This CDR3 reads CASSPTWGREVNEQFF. CDR3 DNA sequence: TGTGCCAGCAGCCCCACGTGGGGGCGGGAAGTCAATGAGCAGTTCTTC.

This clonotype has at least ten counts. The junction differs from germline at one of its ends, possibly a read error. The rearrangement joins TRBV20-1 to TRBJ2-7; tentatively, D is TRBD1 (5 bases). The CDR3 has 15 amino acids. Per germline, CDR1 DFQATT and CDR2 SNEGSKA (reference sequence). The CDR3 DNA reads TGCAGTGCTAGAGATCCGAACAGGTTCTCCCACGAGCAGTACTTC. It encodes CSARDPNRFSHEQYF.

This clonotype showed up just a few times. The chain is built from TRBV9 and TRBJ2-2, with TRBD1 matching 10 bases. The germline V gene encodes CDR1 SGDLS and CDR2 YYNGEE. The CDR3 has 15 amino acids. V gave up 5 bases and J gave up 4 bases; unmatched junction bases: 5. The DNA of the CDR3 is TGTGCCAGCAGAAGACAGGGGGCAGGCACCGGGGAGCTGTTTTTT. Encoded protein: CASRRQGAGTGELFF.

The chain employs TRBV20-1 and TRBJ2-2; a possible D gene is TRBD2 (5 bases). Trimming took off 3 bases at V and 1 base at J, with 9 bases between the two ends. Germline V gives CDR1 DFQATT, CDR2 SNEGSKA (reference sequence). The CDR3 has 14 residues. The CDR3 is CSASSGMNTGELFF. The CDR3 DNA sequence: TGCAGTGCTAGCTCCGGGATGAACACCGGGGAGCTGTTTTTT.

The sample holds many counts of this clonotype. The chain joins TRBV6-1 to TRBJ1-5, with D possibly matching TRBD1 (5 bases). The CDR3 contains 12 residues. Trimming took off 4 bases at V and 6 bases at J, with 7 bases between the two ends. Germline loops: CDR1 MNHNS, CDR2 SASEGT. CDR3 residues: CASSVDSQPQHF. The CDR3 DNA is TGTGCCAGCAGTGTAGACAGTCAGCCCCAGCATTTT.

The chain recombines TRBV7-2 with TRBJ1-2; a possible D gene is TRBD1 (6 bases). CDR3 length: 12 residues. The germline V gene encodes CDR1 SGHTA and CDR2 FQGNSA. Trimming took off 6 bases at V and 8 bases at J, with 13 bases between the two ends. DNA of the CDR3: TGTGCCAGCAGGGGAGGGGGGAGCGGCTACACCTTC. Its translation: CASRGGGSGYTF.

This chain connects TRBV7-9 to TRBJ2-2; unclear D gene. Trimming took off 2 bases at V and 1 base at J, with 14 bases between the two ends. Germline V gives CDR1 SEHNR, CDR2 FQNEAQ (reference sequence). The length of the CDR3 is 17 residues. CDR3 in amino acids: CASSLSVVSENTGELFF. DNA for the CDR3: TGTGCCAGCAGCTTAAGTGTGGTCTCGGAGAACACCGGGGAGCTGTTTTTT.

This clonotype was observed a few times. This chain joins TRBV6-1 and TRBJ1-1; D ambiguous. The germline V gene encodes CDR1 MNHNS and CDR2 SASEGT. This CDR3 contains 15 residues. V was cut by 6 bases and J by 4 bases, with 18 bases left in between. CDR3 loop: CASRAAGSLITEAFF. The CDR3 DNA reads TGTGCCAGCAGGGCAGCCGGCTCGTTGATCACTGAAGCTTTCTTT.

CDR3: CASSLEGHGGELFF. DNA for the CDR3: TGTGCCAGCAGTTTAGAGGGGCATGGCGGGGAGCTGTTTTTT. The V and J genes are TRBV12-3 or TRBV12-4 and TRBJ2-2, with a weak D call TRBD1 (5 bases). Trimming removed 1 base from V and 7 bases from J, with 10 bases in between. The CDR3 totals 14 residues.

The rearrangement joins TRBV28 to TRBJ2-1; 12 nucleotides align to TRBD2. The CDR3 has 14 amino acids. The V segment lost 8 bases and the J segment 7 bases; nucleotides outside the gene matches: 6. Germline V gene lookup returns CDR1 MDHEN and CDR2 SYDVKM. In nucleotides, the CDR3 is TGTGCCAGCCGAGCTAGCGGGAGGGCGAATGAGCAGTTCTTC. Amino acid sequence: CASRASGRANEQFF.

This clonotype was counted at least ten times. This sequence joins TRBV28 and TRBJ1-4; D is ambiguous. V was shortened by 5 bases and J by 8 bases, with 9 bases between the two germline ends. The CDR3 is 12 residues long. From germline, CDR1 is MDHEN and CDR2 SYDVKM. The CDR3 reads CASSLKGEKLFF. The CDR3 DNA follows: TGTGCCAGCAGTCTAAAAGGGGAAAAACTGTTTTTT. The complete variable domain, with remaining parts taken from reference TRBV28 and TRBJ1-4, reads DVKVTQSSRYLVKRTGEKVFLECVQDMDHENMFWYRQDPGLGLRLIYFSYDVKMKEKGDIPEGYSVSREKKERFSLILESASTNQTSMYLCASSLKGEKLFFGSGTQLSVL.

This clonotype was observed at least ten times. This chain connects TRBV28 to TRBJ1-2; D uncertain. The CDR3 runs 14 residues. Deletions cut 6 bases from V and 4 bases from J, with 15 bases between. CDR1 is MDHEN and CDR2 is SYDVKM in the germline V gene. The CDR3 spells CASSPLGFSYGYTF. In nucleotides, the CDR3 is TGTGCCAGCAGCCCCCTAGGGTTCAGCTATGGCTACACCTTC.

This chain uses TRBV29-1 with TRBJ2-1, with D perhaps assigned TRBD1 or TRBD2 (6 bases each). V was clipped by 3 bases and J by 3 bases, with 12 bases between them. CDR1 and CDR2 (germline): SQVTM, ANQGSEA. CDR3 length equals 14 residues. For the CDR3, the DNA is TGCAGCGTTGATGCGGGACACATCTACAATGAGCAGTTCTTC. It codes for CSVDAGHIYNEQFF.

The CDR3 sequence: CAISESGQGAGTEAFF. The CDR3 DNA sequence: TGTGCCATCAGTGAGTCGGGGCAGGGGGCAGGTACTGAAGCTTTCTTT. This sequence joins TRBV10-3 and TRBJ1-1; 8 bases align to TRBD1. Germline values: CDR1 ENHRY, CDR2 SYGVKD. V was clipped by 0 bases and J by 5 bases; unmatched bases: 8. The CDR3 length is 16 residues.

This clonotype was counted many times. This sequence joins TRBV2 and TRBJ2-6, with a weak D call TRBD2 (6 bases). Germline CDR1 reads SNHLY; CDR2 reads FYNNEI. Trimming pared 2 bases from V and 3 bases from J, leaving 11 bases between. The CDR3 has 16 residues. The CDR3 sequence is CASSETGGNGANVLTF. The CDR3 region has the DNA TGTGCCAGCAGTGAAACAGGCGGGAATGGGGCCAACGTCCTGACTTTC.

This clonotype was picked up many times. The chain is built from TRBV27 and TRBJ2-5; 12 bases align to TRBD2. CDR3 length equals 14 residues. V shed 9 bases and J 4 bases; nucleotides not matched to a gene: 6. CDR1 MNHEY and CDR2 SMNVEV come from the germline V gene (reference sequence). The CDR3 spells CASASGRDPETQYF. The CDR3 DNA reads TGTGCCAGTGCTAGCGGGAGGGACCCAGAGACCCAGTACTTC.

The chain has TRBV19 and TRBJ2-6; D remains unclear. The germline CDR1 and CDR2 sequences are LNHDA and SQIVND (reference sequence). Trimming took 0 bases from V and 0 from J, leaving 9 bases between them. The CDR3 length is 17 residues. The CDR3 here is CASSIERIVSGANVLTF. CDR3 sequence (DNA): TGTGCCAGTAGTATAGAACGCATCGTCTCTGGGGCCAACGTCCTGACTTTC.

This clonotype was seen ten or more times. The chain couples TRBV12-3 or TRBV12-4 to TRBJ1-5; unclear D gene. The V gene lost 3 bases and the J gene lost 4 bases, with 4 bases spanning the gap. The CDR3 has 12 residues. CDR3 DNA: TGTGCCAGCAGTTTCGTAAATCAGCCCCAGCATTTT. Protein product: CASSFVNQPQHF.

The J gene is TRBJ1-1, the V gene TRBV19, with unresolved D. V lost 6 bases, J lost 1 base, and 21 bases lay in between. The CDR3 runs to 17 residues. Germline loops: CDR1 LNHDA, CDR2 SQIVND (reference sequence). CDR3 sequence reads: CASSPAGLRGPNTEAFF. In DNA, the CDR3 is TGTGCCAGTAGCCCCGCCGGGTTGAGAGGACCGAACACTGAAGCTTTCTTT.

This clonotype was observed many times. V is TRBV2 and J is TRBJ1-4; TRBD1 agrees at 9 bases. There are 16 residues in the CDR3. J was trimmed by 7 bases and V by 5 bases; bases with no gene match: 11. Germline CDR1 and CDR2: SNHLY and FYNNEI. Here the CDR3 reads CASSSPPGQGSEKLFF. For the CDR3, the DNA is TGTGCCAGCAGTTCGCCCCCGGGACAGGGTTCTGAAAAACTGTTTTTT.

V is TRBV5-1 and J is TRBJ2-6, with D perhaps matching TRBD2 (6 bases). The CDR3 spans 19 residues. The V gene's germline CDR1 is SGHRS and CDR2 YFSETQ. V lost 1 base to trimming and J lost 0 bases, with 17 bases between them. CDR3 DNA: TGCGCCAGCAGCTTGAGGGCCCGGGGGATCAGCTCTGGGGCCAACGTCCTGACTTTC. It yields the protein CASSLRARGISSGANVLTF.

On this clonotype: One base away lies a much larger clone, so this may be a sequencing read error. The gene calls are TRBV7-3 and TRBJ2-2, with 8 positions matching TRBD2. There are 15 residues in the CDR3. In germline, CDR1 is SGHTA, CDR2 FQGTGA. The CDR3 nucleotides are TGTGCCGGCAGCTCTGCTAGCGGGCACACCGGGGAGCTGTTTTTT. Translating it yields CAGSSASGHTGELFF.

This clonotype has at least ten counts. CDR3 sequence (DNA): TGTGCCAGCAAACAGGGGTCGAACACCGGGGAGCTGTTTTTT. Protein sequence: CASKQGSNTGELFF. V is TRBV2 and J is TRBJ2-2; 7 positions agree with TRBD1. The J segment lost 0 bases and the V segment lost 7 bases, leaving 2 bases of the junction unmatched. CDR1 is SNHLY and CDR2 is FYNNEI in the germline V gene. The CDR3 consists of 14 residues.

This clonotype was seen at least ten times. The J gene is TRBJ1-4, the V gene TRBV28, with TRBD1 matching 8 bases. This CDR3 is 17 amino acids long. V shed 2 bases and J 7 bases; nucleotides not matched to a gene: 12. Germline V gene data show CDR1 as MDHEN and CDR2 as SYDVKM. CDR3 residues: CASSLLSGGVSGEKLFF. DNA of the CDR3: TGTGCCAGCAGTTTACTGTCAGGGGGCGTATCGGGTGAAAAACTGTTTTTT.

This clonotype was seen ten or more times. The chain uses TRBV5-1 and TRBJ2-7; TRBD2 matches 7 bases. The CDR3 is 13 residues long. Looked up from germline, CDR1 is SGHRS and CDR2 is YFSETQ. V lost 4 bases to trimming and J lost 1 base; unmatched junction nucleotides: 2. The CDR3 nucleotides read TGCGCCAGCAGCGGGGGGGATTCCTACGAGCAGTACTTC. Translated, it gives CASSGGDSYEQYF.

This clonotype occurred many times. The rearrangement joins TRBV2 to TRBJ2-5, with TRBD1 matching 7 bases. Germline trimming cut 10 bases from V and 3 bases from J; bases unmatched to any gene: 8. The germline V gene encodes CDR1 SNHLY and CDR2 FYNNEI. The CDR3 is 13 amino acids. CDR3 residues: CATRRDREETQYF. The DNA for the CDR3 is TGTGCCACCAGAAGGGACAGAGAAGAGACCCAGTACTTC.

This clonotype was seen repeatedly, ten times or more. The chain couples TRBV28 to TRBJ2-7, with 10 bases that match TRBD1. The CDR3 covers 15 residues. With 5 bases clipped from V and 4 bases from J, the junction kept 8 bases outside the gene matches. Looked up from germline, CDR1 is MDHEN and CDR2 is SYDVKM. In nucleotides, the CDR3 is TGTGCCAGCAGTCACCCGGGACAGGGGACTTACGAGCAGTACTTC. Amino acid sequence: CASSHPGQGTYEQYF.

This clonotype has ten or more counts. The chain has TRBV5-1 and TRBJ1-1, with 8 positions matching TRBD1. This CDR3 comprises 17 residues. J lost 1 base, V lost 0 bases, and 8 bases had no gene match. The germline V gene has CDR1 SGHRS and CDR2 YFSETQ. The chain's CDR3 is CASSLGQGRSTNTEAFF. CDR3 coding DNA: TGCGCCAGCAGCTTGGGACAGGGGAGGTCGACGAACACTGAAGCTTTCTTT.

This clonotype has at least ten counts. This chain joins TRBV6-1 and TRBJ1-1, with 8 bases that match TRBD1. Germline-derived CDR1 and CDR2 are MNHNS and SASEGT. The CDR3 covers 15 residues. The junction had 10 bases not matched to a gene; V was cut back by 6 bases and J by 4 bases. The CDR3 sequence is CASSLESTGVTEAFF. For the CDR3, the DNA is TGTGCCAGCAGCCTCGAATCGACAGGGGTCACTGAAGCTTTCTTT.

The V gene is TRBV11-3, the J gene TRBJ1-3; 7 bases map to TRBD1. The CDR3 covers 16 residues. Looked up from germline, CDR1 is SGHNT and CDR2 is YENEEA. After removal of 1 base from V and 0 bases from J, the junction contained 3 bases not matched to a gene. CDR3 sequence: CASSLGTGSSGNTIYF. The CDR3 DNA is TGTGCCAGCAGCTTAGGGACAGGAAGCTCTGGAAACACCATATATTTT. Full variable domain (missing parts from reference TRBV11-3 and TRBJ1-3): EAGVVQSPRYKIIEKKQPVAFWCNPISGHNTLYWYLQNLGQGPELLIRYENEEAVDDSQLPKDRFSAERLKGVDSTLKIQPAELGDSAVYLCASSLGTGSSGNTIYFGEGSWLTVV.